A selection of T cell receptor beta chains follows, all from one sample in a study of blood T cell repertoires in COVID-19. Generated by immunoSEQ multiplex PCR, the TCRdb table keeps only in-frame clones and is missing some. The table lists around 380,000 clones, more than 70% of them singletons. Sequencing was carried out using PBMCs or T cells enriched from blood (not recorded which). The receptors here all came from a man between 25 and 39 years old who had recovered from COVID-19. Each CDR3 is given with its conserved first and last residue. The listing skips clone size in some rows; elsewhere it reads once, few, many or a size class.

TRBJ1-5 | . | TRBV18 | CASSPRVGQVPNSNQPQHF
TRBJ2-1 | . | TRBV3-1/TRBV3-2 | CASSQGWEKDNEQFF
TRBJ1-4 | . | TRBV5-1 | CASSKQAGGVGDEKLFF
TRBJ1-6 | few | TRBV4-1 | CASSQVGRQGISPLHF
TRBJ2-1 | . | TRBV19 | CASSIDQAARGSYNEQFF
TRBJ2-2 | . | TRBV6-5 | CASSRLRSTGELFF
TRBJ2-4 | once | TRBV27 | CASSGGTGGNIQYF
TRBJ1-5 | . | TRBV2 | CASGGTGGGGQPQHF
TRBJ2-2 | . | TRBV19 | CASSTPGGHTGELFF
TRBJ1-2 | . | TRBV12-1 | CASSFAKGRPGRGWYGYTF
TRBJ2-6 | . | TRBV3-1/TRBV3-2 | CASSQVSGSGANVLTF
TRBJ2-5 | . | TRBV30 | CAWSALGQGKETQYF
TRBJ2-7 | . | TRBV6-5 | CASRPGGPYEQYF
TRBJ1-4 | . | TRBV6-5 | CASSTTGPGEKLFF
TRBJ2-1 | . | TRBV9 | CASSVGTGAYNEQFF
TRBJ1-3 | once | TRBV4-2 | CASSTRDSADGNTIYF
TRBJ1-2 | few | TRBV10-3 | CAIRLGPGTGGNYGYTF
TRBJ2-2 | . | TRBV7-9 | CASSYRRTALVTGELFF